This T cell receptor beta chain emerged from a study of cytomegalovirus exposure and HLA in healthy donors. Study observations and caveats: Most subjects had HLA-A and HLA-B alleles reportedly predicted accurately by TCR beta sequences. In a later analysis, a missense DCLRE1C variant was linked to TCR beta V- and J-gene trimming. Association with HLA alleles at 0.05 false discovery rate was found for roughly 17,000 TCR beta sequences in a later analysis.

The PCR was carried out with 60 Vbeta primers and 13 Jbeta primers. Profiled with immunoSEQ multiplex PCR; TCRdb holds only in-frame clones, not every one. The table lists 150,000 to 200,000 clones, roughly 87% of them singletons. Notes on this clone: What it recognizes is unknown.

This CDR3 comprises 14 residues. The J segment lost 5 bases and the V segment lost 2 bases, leaving 4 bases of the junction unmatched. Germline loops: CDR1 MNHEY, CDR2 SVGAGI. Nominally healthy donors were sampled, though unrecorded immune exposures were likely. This sequence originates from a girl in the first two years of life in good health and CMV-seronegative. The sequencing input was PBMCs. V usage is TRBV6-5 and J usage is TRBJ2-5; TRBD1 matches 8 bases. CDR3 loop: CASSYGRGRETQYF. The CDR3 nucleotides read TGTGCCAGCAGTTACGGCAGGGGGCGGGAGACCCAGTACTTC.